This TCR beta chain was sequenced for a study of T cell repertoires in cytomegalovirus infection. Whole-study results and caveats: Clonotype analysis showed dominance of the ex vivo response by HLA-C-restricted CMV-specific TCR beta clonotypes. Carriers of CMV plus the relevant HLA were identified by cumulative public TCR beta family frequency.

TCRdb processed the reads anew with MiXCR; each CDR3 protein has one entry. The sample has some 920,000 distinct CDR3 sequences, roughly 30% seen once; the top ten hold 11% to 15%. This clonotype was seen a handful of times. Its antigen is not known. Trimming took off 2 bases at V and 0 bases at J, with 13 bases between the two ends. CDR1 is SGHVS and CDR2 is FNYEAQ in the germline V gene. CDR3 length: 17 amino acids. This rearrangement joins TRBV7-6 to TRBJ1-4; no reliable D call. The TCR was taken from a human donor in good health (CMV status not recorded). Some clones in this sample may be carry-over from other donors' samples. The input for sequencing was cultured CD8+ T cells from PBMCs, taken from culture after CMV antigen stimulation. The CDR3 reads CASSLNGELATNEKLFF. DNA for the CDR3: TGTGCCAGCAGCTTAAATGGGGAACTTGCAACTAATGAAAAACTGTTTTTT.